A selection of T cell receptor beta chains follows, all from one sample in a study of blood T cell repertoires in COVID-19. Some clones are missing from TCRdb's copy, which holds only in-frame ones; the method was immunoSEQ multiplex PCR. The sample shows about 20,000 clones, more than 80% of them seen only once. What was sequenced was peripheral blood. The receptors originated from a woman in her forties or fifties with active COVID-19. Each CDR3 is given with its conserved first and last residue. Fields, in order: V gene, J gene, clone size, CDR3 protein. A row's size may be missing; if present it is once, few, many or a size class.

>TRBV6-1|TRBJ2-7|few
CASSERQAAAGEQYF
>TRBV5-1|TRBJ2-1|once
CASSSLAGGPYEQFF
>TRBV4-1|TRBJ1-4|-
CASSHGGVVREKLFF
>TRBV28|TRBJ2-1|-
CASSFGQGTFF
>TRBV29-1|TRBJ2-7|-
CSVELAGYYEQYF
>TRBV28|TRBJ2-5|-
CASSLGQGGPETQYF
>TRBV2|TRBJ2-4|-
CASRSGTHPLIQYF
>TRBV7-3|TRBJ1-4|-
CASSRTGRQGEKLFF
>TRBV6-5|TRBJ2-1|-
CASRKAGGPSNEQFF
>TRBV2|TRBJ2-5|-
CASSVRREGETQYF
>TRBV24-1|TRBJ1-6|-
CATSDPRQGMNSPLHF
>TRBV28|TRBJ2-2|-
CASTTLTGTSGRSGTGELFF
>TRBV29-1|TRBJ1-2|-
CSVEGVRRDRANYGYTF
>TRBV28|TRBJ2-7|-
CASSFVPRTSASGYEQYF
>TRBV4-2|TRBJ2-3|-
CASSQDLASTTDTQYF
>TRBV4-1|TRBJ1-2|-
CASSQQGQYGYTF
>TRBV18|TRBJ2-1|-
CASSPGRTSGNYNEQFF
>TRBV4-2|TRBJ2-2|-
CASSHEAASGRMGGELFF
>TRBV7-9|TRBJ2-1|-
CASSLTGKGNEQFF
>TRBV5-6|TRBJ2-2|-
CASSPGAGELFF
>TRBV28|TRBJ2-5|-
CASSFGQGEVETQYF
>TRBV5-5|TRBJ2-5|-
CASSWTGGLETQYF
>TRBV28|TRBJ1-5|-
CASSLGGANQPQHF
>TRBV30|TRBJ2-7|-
CAWSHGGGGYEQYF
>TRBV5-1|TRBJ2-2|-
CASSLGPAGGPGELFF
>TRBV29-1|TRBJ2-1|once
CSVDSGRAGNEQFF
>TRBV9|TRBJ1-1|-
CASSPQPGGTEAFF
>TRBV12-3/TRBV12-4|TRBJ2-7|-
CASSTGAHEQYF
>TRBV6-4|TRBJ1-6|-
CASRTNRGDNSPLHF
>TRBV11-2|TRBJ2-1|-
CASSRIRVAEQFF
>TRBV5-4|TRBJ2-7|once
CASSPGQGDPYEQYF
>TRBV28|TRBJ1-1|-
CASSFGGRSTEAFF
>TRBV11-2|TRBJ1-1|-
CASSPTGNTEAFF
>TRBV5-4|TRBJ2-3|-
CASSPATSPTDTQYF
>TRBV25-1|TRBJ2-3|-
CASSELRGGSTDTQYF
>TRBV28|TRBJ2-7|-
CASSLGQGEYNEQYF
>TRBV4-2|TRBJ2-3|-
CASSQGLAGGMDTQYF
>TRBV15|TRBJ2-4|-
CATSRDRGRKNIQYF
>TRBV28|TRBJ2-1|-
CASSYVAGIYNEQFF
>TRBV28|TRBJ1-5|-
CASKTGSNQPQHF
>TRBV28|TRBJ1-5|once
CASSFGTDSNQPQHF
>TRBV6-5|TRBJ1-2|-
CASRIGQGIGYGYTF
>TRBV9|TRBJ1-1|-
CASSVEPWAGGDTEAFF
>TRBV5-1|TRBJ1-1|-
CASSLVPGNTEAFF
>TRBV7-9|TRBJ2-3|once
CASSGTGSTDTQYF
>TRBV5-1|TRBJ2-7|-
CASSRTSGRTYGSYEQYF
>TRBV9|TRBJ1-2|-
CASSASTGLGYTF
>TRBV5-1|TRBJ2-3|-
CASRAGAGTDTQYF
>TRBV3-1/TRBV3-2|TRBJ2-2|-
CASSPLHTTGELFF
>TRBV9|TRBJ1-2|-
CASSGGDRRLSGYTF
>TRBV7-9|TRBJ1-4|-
CASSPYYGSVATNEKLFF
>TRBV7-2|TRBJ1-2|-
CASSANQGAGGYTF